The 28 T cell receptor beta chains below all came from one sample that was sequenced in a study of blood T cell repertoires in COVID-19. Assay: immunoSEQ multiplex PCR; the TCRdb copy retains only in-frame clones and omits some. The table has about 160,000 clones, roughly 77% seen once. Sequences were obtained from peripheral blood. These receptors were collected from a human donor in a cohort sampled during active COVID-19.

The V and J genes are TRBV18 and TRBJ1-1; 7 nucleotides match TRBD1. J gave up 3 bases and V 4 bases, and 8 bases lay outside the gene matches. Germline V CDR1 and CDR2: KGHSH, LQKENI. This CDR3 region has 15 residues. This CDR3 is CASSLITGVDTEAFF. CDR3 coding DNA: TGTGCCAGCTCACTCATAACAGGGGTCGACACTGAAGCTTTCTTT.

The rearrangement uses TRBV6-2 or TRBV6-3 and TRBJ2-7; the D gene is possibly TRBD2 (6 bases). V shed 5 bases and J shed 3 bases, with 14 bases lying between them. Germline V gene sequence: CDR1 MNHEY, CDR2 SVGEGT. The CDR3 totals 14 residues. CDR3 protein: CASSPRGGVYEQYF. CDR3 nucleotide sequence: TGTGCCAGCAGTCCGCGGGGTGGGGTCTACGAGCAGTACTTC.

The CDR3 region has the DNA TGTGCCAGCAGCTTAGTAGCCCACAATGAGCAGTTCTTC. Translating it yields CASSLVAHNEQFF. This chain links TRBV7-9 with TRBJ2-1; D is ambiguous. Trimming took 1 base from V and 5 from J, leaving 6 bases between them. The CDR3 is 13 amino acids. Germline-derived CDR1 and CDR2 are SEHNR and FQNEAQ (reference sequence).

The chain employs TRBV7-2 and TRBJ2-7, with D maybe TRBD1 (6 bases). V lost 5 bases to trimming and J lost 3 bases, with 29 bases between them. The CDR3 is made up of 19 amino acids. The germline V gene encodes CDR1 SGHTA and CDR2 FQGNSA. CDR3 residues: CASSRQNSRSTGFSYEQYF. CDR3 DNA: TGTGCCAGCAGCAGGCAGAATAGCCGATCTACAGGGTTTAGCTACGAGCAGTACTTC.

This clone was found many times. The rearrangement joins TRBV4-1 to TRBJ1-4; no clear D gene. V dropped 1 base and J dropped 3 bases, with 15 bases sitting between them. The CDR3 is 17 residues long. Germline CDR1 reads MGHRA; CDR2 reads YSYEKL. The DNA of the CDR3 is TGCGCCAGCAGCCAAGGAGCACTTACGAGCGCTAATGAAAAACTGTTTTTT. It is translated as CASSQGALTSANEKLFF.

The rearrangement uses TRBV4-1 and TRBJ2-7; a weak D match, TRBD1 (6 bases). There are 13 residues in the CDR3. V gave up 3 bases and J gave up 4 bases, with 10 bases separating them. Germline-derived CDR1 and CDR2 are MGHRA and YSYEKL. In DNA form, the CDR3 reads TGCGCCAGCAGCCATTTACAGGGATACGAGCAGTACTTC. Protein product: CASSHLQGYEQYF.

V usage is TRBV15 and J usage is TRBJ2-3, with 9 bases fitting TRBD1. Germline V gene sequence: CDR1 LNHNV, CDR2 YYDKDF (reference sequence). The CDR3 is made up of 18 amino acids. Unmatched junction bases numbered 8, after V lost 0 bases and J lost 1 base. The chain's CDR3 is CATSRDPVQGARTDTQYF. The CDR3 DNA is TGTGCCACCAGCAGAGACCCCGTACAGGGGGCCCGCACAGATACGCAGTATTTT.

In regard to this clone: In the same sample, other DNA sequences code for this CDR3. The chain is built from TRBV30 and TRBJ2-2; maybe TRBD1 (5 bases). The germline V gene encodes CDR1 GTSNPN and CDR2 SVGIG (reference sequence). The V and J ends lost 3 bases and 5 bases respectively, with 10 bases between them. The length of the CDR3 is 13 residues. The CDR3 region has the DNA TGTGCCTGGAGGCCGCAGGGAACCGGGGAGCTGTTTTTT. This translates into CAWRPQGTGELFF.

For the CDR3, the DNA is TGTGCCAGTAGTATAGTGTCAGGGTACGACTACGAGCAGTACTTC. Protein product: CASSIVSGYDYEQYF. The rearrangement uses TRBV19 and TRBJ2-7, with TRBD1 as a possible D gene (5 bases). Germline V gene sequence: CDR1 LNHDA, CDR2 SQIVND (reference sequence). Trimming stripped 1 base from V and 3 bases from J, with 13 bases between. The CDR3 has 15 residues.

The sample holds many counts of this clone. The V call is TRBV6-1, the J call TRBJ2-2; D gene uncertain. The CDR3 consists of 14 residues. V shed 0 bases and J shed 5 bases, with 7 bases lying between them. In germline, CDR1 is MNHNS, CDR2 SASEGT. CDR3 nucleotide sequence: TGTGCCAGCAGTGAAGCCTGGGCGACCGGGGAGCTGTTTTTT. Translating it yields CASSEAWATGELFF.

In its sample, this clone was seen a few times. The chain employs TRBV6-2 or TRBV6-3 and TRBJ1-1, with 10 nucleotides matching TRBD1. Germline CDR1 reads MNHEY; CDR2 reads SVGEGT. Trimming took 5 bases from V and 4 from J; bases not matched to a gene: 13. This CDR3 has 17 amino acids. CDR3 amino acids: CASSRRDRGNSATEAFF. CDR3 bases: TGTGCCAGCAGTCGCCGGGACAGGGGAAATTCGGCCACTGAAGCTTTCTTT.

The rearrangement uses TRBV12-3 or TRBV12-4 and TRBJ1-2; D possibly corresponds to TRBD1 (5 bases). The CDR3 loop spans 13 amino acids. Trimming left V 1 base short and J 4 bases short, with 7 bases between. DNA of the CDR3: TGTGCCAGCAGTTTAGTGGGGGGCTATGGCTACACCTTC. Its protein product is CASSLVGGYGYTF.

The rearrangement links TRBV5-5 to TRBJ2-1, with TRBD1 matching 8 bases. V dropped 4 bases and J dropped 8; count of bases not matched to a gene: 14. CDR3 length: 16 amino acids. Germline assignment: CDR1 SGHKS and CDR2 YYEKEE (reference sequence). The CDR3 DNA sequence: TGTGCCAGCAGCCCTCCTACCGGACAGGGAATCCATGAGCAGTTCTTC. Amino acid sequence: CASSPPTGQGIHEQFF. The variable domain in full, with the rest retrieved from reference TRBV5-5 and TRBJ2-1, is DAGVTQSPTHLIKTRGQQVTLRCSPISGHKSVSWYQQVLGQGPQFIFQYYEKEERGRGNFPDRFSARQFPNYSSELNVNALLLGDSALYLCASSPPTGQGIHEQFFGPGTRLTVL.

V is TRBV4-3 and J is TRBJ2-7; 9 positions match TRBD1. This CDR3 contains 16 residues. Trimming at V came to 3 bases and at J to 3 bases, leaving 9 bases not matched to a gene. Germline CDR1 LGHNA, CDR2 YSLEER. The CDR3 sequence is CASSQEQGATLYEQYF. In DNA, the CDR3 is TGCGCCAGCAGCCAGGAACAGGGGGCCACACTCTACGAGCAGTACTTC.

The rearrangement joins TRBV4-3 to TRBJ1-5; TRBD1 aligns across 8 bases. Germline CDR1 LGHNA, CDR2 YSLEER. This CDR3 has 15 amino acids. Trimming at V came to 4 bases and at J to 5 bases, leaving 7 bases not matched to a gene. This chain's CDR3 is CASSPRTGRDQPQHF. DNA of the CDR3: TGCGCCAGCAGCCCCAGGACAGGGAGGGATCAGCCCCAGCATTTT.

The chain is built from TRBV19 and TRBJ2-6, with 7 bases identical to TRBD1. The J segment lost 0 bases and the V segment lost 3 bases, leaving 20 bases of the junction unmatched. This CDR3 spans 22 amino acids. Germline CDR1 and CDR2: LNHDA and SQIVND (reference sequence). The CDR3 DNA reads as TGTGCCAGTAGTATTTCCCCTCCCGGGACAGCGAACTTTAGCTCTGGGGCCAACGTCCTGACTTTC. Encoded protein: CASSISPPGTANFSSGANVLTF.

J is TRBJ2-7 and V is TRBV9; D is possibly TRBD2 (5 bases). This CDR3 spans 13 amino acids. Germline lookup yields CDR1 SGDLS and CDR2 YYNGEE. V lost 0 bases, J lost 3 bases, and 7 bases lay in between. CDR3 bases: TGTGCCAGCAGCGTAGACGGGGACTACGAGCAGTACTTC. Protein sequence: CASSVDGDYEQYF.

The rearrangement links TRBV4-3 to TRBJ1-2, with 7 nucleotides matching TRBD1. V was clipped by 0 bases and J by 2 bases; unmatched bases: 9. This CDR3 is built from 17 residues. Germline-derived CDR1 and CDR2 are LGHNA and YSLEER. CDR3 loop: CASSQDEGAVDNYGYTF. CDR3 DNA sequence: TGCGCCAGCAGCCAAGATGAGGGGGCAGTCGACAACTATGGCTACACCTTC.

This clone was counted a few times. The gene calls are TRBV6-1 and TRBJ1-2; D might be TRBD1 (6 bases). The CDR3 has 17 amino acids. Germline V gives CDR1 MNHNS, CDR2 SASEGT. V was clipped by 0 bases and J by 4 bases, with 18 bases between them. The CDR3 nucleotides are TGTGCCAGCAGTGAAGCGCCCTCAGGGGCAATGGGCTATGGCTACACCTTC. As protein: CASSEAPSGAMGYGYTF.

This rearrangement joins TRBV6-6 to TRBJ2-7; the match to TRBD1 covers 8 bases. Losses at the gene ends were 0 bases for V and 6 bases for J; bases not matched to a gene: 7. CDR1 and CDR2 (germline): MNHNY, SVGAGI (reference sequence). The CDR3 loop spans 15 amino acids. CDR3 region: CASSYSGQGPAEQYF. In nucleotides, the CDR3 is TGTGCCAGCAGTTACTCTGGACAGGGACCCGCCGAGCAGTACTTC.

The genes are TRBV5-6 and TRBJ2-5; 12 positions agree with TRBD2. The germline V gene encodes CDR1 SGHDT and CDR2 YYEEEE. J lost 4 bases, V lost 0 bases, and 4 bases had no gene match. This CDR3 contains 16 residues. CDR3 nucleotides: TGTGCCAGCAGCTTGGGTGCTAGCGGGGGGGCAGAGACCCAGTACTTC. As protein: CASSLGASGGAETQYF.

CDR3 coding DNA: TGTGCCAGCAGCCGACGCTCCGGAGGGTACACAGATACGCAGTATTTT. It translates to CASSRRSGGYTDTQYF. This chain links TRBV14 with TRBJ2-3; the D gene is possibly TRBD2 (6 bases). The CDR3 has 16 residues. Trimming shortened V by 4 bases and J by 2 bases, and 16 bases separated the two germline ends. The germline gives CDR1 SGHDN, CDR2 FVKESK.

The chain combines TRBV5-1 with TRBJ2-6, with 8 bases aligning to TRBD1. The length of the CDR3 is 19 residues. After removal of 2 bases from V and 4 bases from J, the junction contained 14 bases not matched to a gene. Germline CDR1 SGHRS, CDR2 YFSETQ. The DNA for the CDR3 is TGCGCCAGCAGCTTATGGTCGGGGACAGGAGCGTCGGGGGCCAACGTCCTGACTTTC. Translated: CASSLWSGTGASGANVLTF.

The chain links TRBV6-5 to TRBJ2-7, with D uncertain. The V end was cut by 9 bases, the J end by 6 bases, with 15 bases between. CDR3 size: 12 residues. Germline loops: CDR1 MNHEY, CDR2 SVGAGI. The CDR3 sequence: CASRHGSAEQYF. CDR3 DNA sequence: TGTGCCAGTCGCCACGGGTCGGCCGAGCAGTACTTC.

The chain recombines TRBV14 with TRBJ2-1, with 9 bases aligning to TRBD2. Trimming at V came to 1 base and at J to 9 bases, leaving 10 bases not matched to a gene. This CDR3 spans 16 amino acids. Germline CDR1 is SGHDN and CDR2 is FVKESK. CDR3 protein: CASSQVGAGGGGEQFF. The CDR3 DNA follows: TGTGCCAGCAGCCAAGTCGGGGCGGGAGGGGGCGGTGAGCAGTTCTTC.

This clone came up once. The chain combines TRBV6-2 or TRBV6-3 with TRBJ1-4; D is possibly TRBD1 (5 bases). CDR3 size: 17 residues. Trimming pared 0 bases from V and 6 bases from J, leaving 17 bases between. The germline CDR1 and CDR2 sequences are MNHEY and SVGEGT. Here the CDR3 reads CASSYSALFGGDEKLFF. The CDR3 DNA sequence: TGTGCCAGCAGTTACTCCGCCCTGTTCGGGGGGGATGAAAAACTGTTTTTT.

The gene calls are TRBV9 and TRBJ2-3; 9 bases match TRBD1. V shed 5 bases and J 1 base; nucleotides not matched to a gene: 11. Germline V lookup: CDR1 SGDLS, CDR2 YYNGEE. The CDR3 spans 17 residues. Here the CDR3 reads CASSARDRESRTDTQYF. Here the CDR3 DNA reads TGTGCCAGCAGTGCCAGGGACAGGGAGTCCCGCACAGATACGCAGTATTTT.

This chain joins TRBV6-5 and TRBJ1-1; D is ambiguous. The CDR3 spans 13 residues. With 6 bases removed from V and 0 bases from J, the gap between germline ends came to 8 bases. Germline CDR1 and CDR2: MNHEY and SVGAGI. CDR3 DNA sequence: TGTGCCAGCAGACAGATTCTGAACACTGAAGCTTTCTTT. The encoded protein is CASRQILNTEAFF.